The rows below give T cell receptor beta chains drawn from one sample of a study of cytomegalovirus exposure and HLA in healthy donors. Measured with immunoSEQ multiplex PCR; TCRdb has only the in-frame clones, and not every one. The sample consists of roughly 230,000 clones, nearly 95% of them appearing once. The sample was PBMCs. The receptor set was obtained from a girl aged 2 to 10 in good health and CMV-seronegative. CDR3s include the opening cysteine and the closing phenylalanine or tryptophan. The D gene is left open where the match is weak. Not all rows give a size; the values are once, few, many and, for expanded clones, a class.

size: -; D: -; J: TRBJ1-2; V: TRBV28; CDR3: CASSLRDSTLEGYTF; DNA: TGTGCCAGCAGTTTACGGGACTCCACCTTGGAGGGCTACACCTTC
size: -; D: -; J: TRBJ1-5; V: TRBV19; CDR3: CASPVSNQPQHF; DNA: TGTGCCAGCCCCGTAAGCAATCAGCCCCAGCATTTT
size: once; D: -; J: TRBJ2-7; V: TRBV1; CDR3: CTSSQDLPGSSSYEQYF; DNA: TGCACCAGCAGCCAAGATCTGCCGGGATCAAGCTCCTACGAGCAGTACTTC
size: -; D: -; J: TRBJ2-3; V: TRBV11-2; CDR3: CASSLGWQSTQYF; DNA: TGTGCCAGCAGCTTAGGGTGGCAGTCGACGCAGTATTTT
size: -; D: -; J: TRBJ1-2; V: TRBV5-6; CDR3: CASSSAGGLLDYGYTF; DNA: TGTGCCAGCAGCTCGGCGGGGGGACTTCTGGACTATGGCTACACCTTC
size: -; D: TRBD1; J: TRBJ1-5; V: TRBV7-6; CDR3: CASSQGQGQPQHF; DNA: TGTGCCAGCAGCCAAGGACAGGGGCAGCCCCAGCATTTT
size: -; D: -; J: TRBJ1-6; V: TRBV2; CDR3: CASSEGRGASPLHF; DNA: TGTGCCAGCAGTGAGGGCAGGGGCGCGTCACCCCTCCACTTT
size: -; D: -; J: TRBJ2-7; V: TRBV6-5; CDR3: CASSYQGYEQYF; DNA: TGTGCCAGCAGTTACCAGGGCTACGAGCAGTACTTC
size: -; D: TRBD1; J: TRBJ1-5; V: TRBV18; CDR3: CASSPQGAGQPQHF; DNA: TGTGCCAGCTCACCTCAGGGGGCTGGTCAGCCCCAGCATTTT
size: few; D: -; J: TRBJ1-6; V: TRBV28; CDR3: CASSAGDSPLHF; DNA: TGTGCCAGCAGTGCGGGGGACTCACCCCTCCACTTT
size: -; D: TRBD2; J: TRBJ2-1; V: TRBV10-1; CDR3: CASSESTSGGNEQFF; DNA: TGCGCCAGCAGTGAGTCGACTAGCGGGGGCAATGAGCAGTTCTTC
size: -; D: -; J: TRBJ2-6; V: TRBV7-6; CDR3: CASSLNGGFSGANVLTF; DNA: TGTGCCAGCAGCTTAAATGGAGGATTCTCTGGGGCCAACGTCCTGACTTTC
size: -; D: TRBD2; J: TRBJ2-7; V: TRBV5-4; CDR3: CASSMGLSYEQYF; DNA: TGTGCCAGCAGCATGGGACTATCCTACGAGCAGTACTTC
size: -; D: TRBD1; J: TRBJ1-5; V: TRBV19; CDR3: CASSGSTGPYQPQHF; DNA: TGTGCCAGTAGCGGGTCGACAGGGCCCTATCAGCCCCAGCATTTT
size: -; D: -; J: TRBJ1-6; V: TRBV4-1; CDR3: CASSPLRSDSPLHF; DNA: TGCGCCAGCAGCCCCCTGCGGTCAGATTCACCCCTCCACTTT
size: -; D: TRBD2; J: TRBJ2-5; V: TRBV18; CDR3: CASSLGLAGDLLQETQYF; DNA: TGTGCCAGCTCCCTAGGACTAGCGGGCGACCTATTACAAGAGACCCAGTACTTC
size: -; D: -; J: TRBJ1-1; V: TRBV11-2; CDR3: CASSLRRVTEAFF; DNA: TGTGCCAGCAGCTTAAGGCGGGTCACTGAAGCTTTCTTT
size: -; D: TRBD1; J: TRBJ1-1; V: TRBV19; CDR3: CASSRTGLNTEAFF; DNA: TGTGCCAGTAGCCGGACAGGGTTGAACACTGAAGCTTTCTTT
size: -; D: TRBD2; J: TRBJ2-2; V: TRBV7-6; CDR3: CASHGLADNTGELFF; DNA: TGTGCCAGCCACGGACTAGCGGATAACACCGGGGAGCTGTTTTTT
size: -; D: -; J: TRBJ1-5; V: TRBV6-5; CDR3: CASRAGASGQPQHF; DNA: TGTGCCAGCAGGGCGGGGGCTTCGGGTCAGCCCCAGCATTTT
size: -; D: TRBD2; J: TRBJ2-7; V: TRBV27; CDR3: CASSGGLATISYEQYF; DNA: TGTGCCAGCAGCGGGGGACTAGCTACGATCTCCTACGAGCAGTACTTC
size: -; D: TRBD2; J: TRBJ2-7; V: TRBV6-1; CDR3: CASSGPPGLTSYEQYF; DNA: TGTGCCAGCAGTGGGCCGCCGGGACTAACATCCTACGAGCAGTACTTC
size: -; D: -; J: TRBJ1-2; V: TRBV28; CDR3: CASTSLQGGVHYGYTF; DNA: TGTGCCAGCACCTCCCTCCAGGGTGGGGTTCACTATGGCTACACCTTC
size: -; D: TRBD1; J: TRBJ1-4; V: TRBV7-8; CDR3: CASSPTGQGFVNEKLFF; DNA: TGTGCCAGCAGCCCCACGGGACAGGGCTTCGTTAATGAAAAACTGTTTTTT